The TCR beta chain under discussion was sequenced for a study of blood T cells in healthy people across ages. A second PCR of about 7 to 12 cycles used a sample-barcoded 5' primer and a J-beta primer mix. Each CDR3 protein is one row after TCRdb ran MiXCR on the 5' RACE reads. The sample carries some 1.4 million distinct CDR3 sequences, about 40% recorded once. This CDR3 contains 13 residues. The germline V and J ends were trimmed by 8 bases and 2 bases, with 13 bases remaining between them. Germline CDR1 and CDR2: SNHLY and FYNNEI. This sequence joins TRBV2 and TRBJ2-7, with a tentative D call TRBD2 (5 bases). The sequenced material came from blood. The TCR comes from a woman aged 18-35 years in good health. The CDR3 DNA sequence: TGTGCCAGCCACGCGACGGGGACCTACGAGCAGTACTTC. This codes for CASHATGTYEQYF.